These 23 T cell receptor beta chains were sequenced from one sample in a study of blood T cells in healthy people across ages. With a J-beta primer mix and a sample-barcoded 5' primer, a second PCR ran about 7 to 12 cycles. A single record per CDR3 protein comes from TCRdb applying MiXCR to the 5' RACE reads. This sample has 1.8 million or so distinct CDR3 sequences, with about two fifths found just once. The specimen sequenced was blood. These receptors originate from a human donor in good health.

The V gene is TRBV20-1, the J gene TRBJ1-5; TRBD1 aligns across 7 bases. Germline lookup yields CDR1 DFQATT and CDR2 SNEGSKA (reference sequence). V gave up 7 bases and J gave up 5 bases; unmatched junction bases: 5. The CDR3 sequence is 12 residues long. The DNA of the CDR3 is TGCAGTGTTCTGACAGGGCATCAGCCCCAGCATTTT. Residues: CSVLTGHQPQHF.

The rearrangement joins TRBV7-2 to TRBJ1-2, with D unclear. This CDR3 has 13 amino acids. The V end was cut by 3 bases, the J end by 6 bases, with 11 bases between. Per the germline V gene, CDR1 is SGHTA and CDR2 is FQGNSA. CDR3 sequence reads: CTSSFFGNDGYTF. CDR3 coding DNA: TGTACCAGCAGCTTCTTCGGTAATGATGGCTACACCTTC.

V is TRBV20-1 and J is TRBJ1-5; D ambiguous. The CDR3 is made up of 14 amino acids. V lost 5 bases and J lost 7, with 18 bases in between. CDR1 is DFQATT and CDR2 is SNEGSKA in the germline V gene (reference sequence). The CDR3 region is CSAGNTRTDQPQHF. As DNA, the CDR3 is TGCAGTGCTGGGAACACGCGGACCGACCAGCCCCAGCATTTT.

The gene calls are TRBV7-9 and TRBJ2-7, with TRBD2 as a possible D gene (5 bases). Trimming removed 8 bases at V and 2 bases at J, with 10 bases between. Germline assignment: CDR1 SEHNR and CDR2 FQNEAQ (reference sequence). The CDR3 consists of 12 residues. CDR3 sequence: CASASGTYEQYF. The CDR3 bases are TGTGCCAGCGCCTCGGGGACCTACGAGCAGTACTTC.

The V and J genes are TRBV7-2 and TRBJ2-4; D assignment may be TRBD1 or TRBD2 (5 bases each). V lost 5 bases and J lost 5, with 13 bases in between. CDR3 length equals 14 residues. Germline values: CDR1 SGHTA, CDR2 FQGNSA. CDR3 sequence (DNA): TGTGCCAGCAGCCCCAGGGTCGGGGAAAACATTCAGTACTTC. It encodes CASSPRVGENIQYF.

V is TRBV27 and J is TRBJ1-2; 8 positions agree with TRBD1. CDR3 length: 15 amino acids. CDR1 and CDR2 (germline): MNHEY, SMNVEV (reference sequence). The V and J ends lost 6 bases and 4 bases, in that order; junction bases with no gene match: 10. CDR3 amino acids: CASRPGQAIVYGYTF. For the CDR3, the DNA is TGTGCCAGCAGACCGGGACAGGCGATTGTCTATGGCTACACCTTC.

This clonotype was found a few times. CDR3 bases: TGTGCCAGCAGTGGGGGAGGACAGGGGTACTATGGCTACACCTTC. This encodes CASSGGGQGYYGYTF. This chain uses TRBV2 with TRBJ1-2, with 9 bases fitting TRBD1. With 4 bases clipped from V and 3 bases from J, the junction kept 6 bases outside the gene matches. This CDR3 is 15 amino acids long. Germline V gene lookup returns CDR1 SNHLY and CDR2 FYNNEI.

This clonotype was seen a handful of times. V and J are TRBV6-1 and TRBJ2-7; TRBD1 matches 7 bases. CDR3 size: 16 residues. J was trimmed by 4 bases and V by 2 bases; bases with no gene match: 11. CDR1 and CDR2 (germline): MNHNS, SASEGT. The chain's CDR3 is CASSERSGTETYEQYF. The CDR3 coding sequence is TGTGCCAGCAGTGAAAGATCCGGGACAGAAACGTACGAGCAGTACTTC.

The chain recombines TRBV7-2 with TRBJ1-2; D is possibly TRBD1 (6 bases). Trimming shortened V by 4 bases and J by 2 bases, and 14 bases separated the two germline ends. This CDR3 region has 15 residues. CDR1 and CDR2 from the germline V gene are SGHTA and FQGNSA. CDR3 coding DNA: TGTGCCAGCAGCTCCGGGGATGGGACAAACTATGGCTACACCTTC. Translating gives CASSSGDGTNYGYTF.

This clonotype was seen a handful of times. V gene TRBV5-1 combines with J gene TRBJ2-5; D is undetermined. CDR3 length equals 15 residues. The germline V gene encodes CDR1 SGHRS and CDR2 YFSETQ. The V gene lost 4 bases and the J gene lost 3 bases, with 16 bases spanning the gap. The CDR3, as DNA: TGCGCCAGCAGCAAGAGGTCCCGCGGAGAAGAGACCCAGTACTTC. Translation gives CASSKRSRGEETQYF.

This clonotype was seen repeatedly, ten times or more. A much larger clone differs by one base, so this may be a read error. The V call is TRBV20-1, the J call TRBJ2-1; 8 nucleotides match TRBD1. Germline CDR1 DFQATT, CDR2 SNEGSKA (reference sequence). The CDR3 runs 14 residues. Losses at the gene ends were 6 bases for V and 7 bases for J; bases not matched to a gene: 11. The DNA of the CDR3 is TGCAGTGCGCGGACAGGGCCTCGGTGGAATGAGCAGTTCTTC. It translates to CSARTGPRWNEQFF.

This clonotype appeared a few times. This chain connects TRBV11-1 to TRBJ2-1; D remains ambiguous. This CDR3 region has 15 residues. The ends were cut back, 3 bases at V and 3 bases at J, with 12 bases in the middle. Germline CDR1 is SGHAT and CDR2 is FQDESV (reference sequence). CDR3 bases: TGTGCCAGCAGCTTCCCTAGACTCGGCTACAATGAGCAGTTCTTC. The encoded protein is CASSFPRLGYNEQFF.

This chain joins TRBV14 and TRBJ1-2, with 7 positions matching TRBD1. This CDR3 contains 14 residues. With V trimmed by 1 base and J by 6 bases, 5 bases remained unmatched. CDR1 and CDR2 from the germline V gene are SGHDN and FVKESK. CDR3 residues: CASSQVVTGNGYTF. CDR3 in DNA: TGTGCCAGCAGCCAAGTTGTGACAGGGAATGGCTACACCTTC.

The chain links TRBV20-1 to TRBJ2-7; a possible D gene is TRBD2 (6 bases). From germline, CDR1 is DFQATT and CDR2 SNEGSKA (reference sequence). There are 13 residues in the CDR3. V lost 8 bases and J 5 bases, leaving 19 bases between the germline ends. The CDR3 reads CSPAQGLGDEQYF. In nucleotides, the CDR3 is TGCAGTCCGGCCCAGGGACTCGGAGACGAGCAGTACTTC.

The rearrangement joins TRBV7-2 to TRBJ2-5, with 7 bases that match TRBD2. The CDR3 consists of 16 residues. The germline V gene has CDR1 SGHTA and CDR2 FQGNSA. The ends lost 5 bases at V and 4 bases at J; junction bases unmatched: 13. The CDR3 DNA reads TGTGCCAGCAGCCCCAGGACCTTAGCGGGTATAGAGACCCAGTACTTC. Encoded protein: CASSPRTLAGIETQYF.

The chain couples TRBV9 to TRBJ1-2, with D hard to call. Trimming stripped 0 bases from V and 2 bases from J, with 11 bases between. Germline V gives CDR1 SGDLS, CDR2 YYNGEE. The CDR3 consists of 15 residues. The CDR3 loop reads CASSVGEGNNYGYTF. DNA for the CDR3: TGTGCCAGCAGCGTAGGGGAAGGGAACAACTATGGCTACACCTTC.

This clonotype has a handful of counts. The chain employs TRBV28 and TRBJ2-7, with 9 positions matching TRBD1. The CDR3 covers 14 residues. Per germline, CDR1 MDHEN and CDR2 SYDVKM. V dropped 3 bases and J dropped 6; count of bases not matched to a gene: 6. The CDR3 here is CASSFRLTGGEQYF. CDR3 DNA sequence: TGTGCCAGCAGTTTCCGTTTGACAGGGGGCGAGCAGTACTTC.

This clonotype has ten or more counts. The rearrangement joins TRBV7-6 to TRBJ2-7; 10 positions agree with TRBD2. Germline V CDR1 and CDR2: SGHVS, FNYEAQ. V gave up 5 bases and J gave up 4 bases; unmatched junction bases: 11. The CDR3 runs 16 residues. CDR3 amino acids: CASSLSSGGLAYEQYF. As DNA, the CDR3 is TGTGCCAGCAGCCTATCTAGCGGGGGCCTTGCGTACGAGCAGTACTTC. Full variable domain (remainder filled in from reference TRBV7-6 and TRBJ2-7): GAGVSQSPRYKVTKRGQDVALRCDPISGHVSLYWYRQALGQGPEFLTYFNYEAQQDKSGLPNDRFSAERPEGSISTLTIQRTEQRDSAMYRCASSLSSGGLAYEQYFGPGTRLTVT.

This clonotype was seen a single time. The rearrangement joins TRBV6-2 or TRBV6-3 to TRBJ2-1, with 7 bases identical to TRBD1. CDR3 length: 17 amino acids. Looked up from germline, CDR1 is MNHEY and CDR2 is SVGEGT. J was trimmed by 1 base and V by 5 bases; bases with no gene match: 11. The chain's CDR3 is CASSDATGPSSYNEQFF. In nucleotides, the CDR3 is TGTGCCAGCAGTGACGCGACAGGGCCAAGTTCCTACAATGAGCAGTTCTTC.

This clonotype appeared a few times. V usage is TRBV27 and J usage is TRBJ2-7; D remains ambiguous. The end of the DNA aligns better with TRBJ2-5, so the J call may be wrong. Per germline, CDR1 MNHEY and CDR2 SMNVEV (reference sequence). The CDR3 has 11 residues. CDR3 DNA: TGTGCCAGTCAAGTGGGCGTGACCCAGTACTTC. Translating gives CASQVGVTQYF.

The chain is built from TRBV20-1 and TRBJ1-1; weak D call: TRBD1 (6 bases). The V and J ends lost 2 bases and 1 base respectively, with 11 bases between them. The CDR3 consists of 14 residues. CDR1 and CDR2 from the germline V gene are DFQATT and SNEGSKA (reference sequence). The chain's CDR3 is CSARPPRGNTEAFF. CDR3 bases: TGCAGTGCTAGACCCCCCAGGGGGAACACTGAAGCTTTCTTT.

The CDR3 sequence is CSVETDYGYTF. The CDR3 DNA follows: TGCAGCGTTGAGACGGACTATGGCTACACCTTC. The chain combines TRBV29-1 with TRBJ1-2; no clear D. The CDR3 contains 11 residues. The V gene lost 3 bases and the J gene lost 3 bases, with 5 bases spanning the gap. Germline V gene sequence: CDR1 SQVTM, CDR2 ANQGSEA.

This clonotype was seen a handful of times. The rearrangement uses TRBV6-5 and TRBJ2-7; 8 nucleotides agree with TRBD1. Germline lookup yields CDR1 MNHEY and CDR2 SVGAGI. V was clipped by 5 bases and J by 6 bases; unmatched bases: 12. The CDR3 totals 15 residues. The CDR3 here is CASSTYRGLGSEQYF. In DNA, the CDR3 is TGTGCCAGCAGTACCTACAGGGGGTTAGGGAGCGAGCAGTACTTC.